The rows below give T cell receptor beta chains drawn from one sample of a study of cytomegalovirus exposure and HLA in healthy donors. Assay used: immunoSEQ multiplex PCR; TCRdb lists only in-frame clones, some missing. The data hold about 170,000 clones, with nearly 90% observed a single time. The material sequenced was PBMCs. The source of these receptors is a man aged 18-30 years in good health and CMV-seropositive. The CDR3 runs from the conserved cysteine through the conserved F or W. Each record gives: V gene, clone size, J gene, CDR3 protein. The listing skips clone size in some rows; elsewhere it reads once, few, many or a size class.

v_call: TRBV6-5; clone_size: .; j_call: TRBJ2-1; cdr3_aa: CASSKGLAGRQFF
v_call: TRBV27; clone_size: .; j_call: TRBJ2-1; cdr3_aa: CASSQRPPGLVRDNEQFF
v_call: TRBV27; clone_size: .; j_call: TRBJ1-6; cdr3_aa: CASSPGQGRNSPLHF
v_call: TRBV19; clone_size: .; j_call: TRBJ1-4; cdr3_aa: CASSIRVGATNEKLFF
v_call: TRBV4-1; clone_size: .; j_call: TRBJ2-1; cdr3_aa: CASSQARTGINEQFF
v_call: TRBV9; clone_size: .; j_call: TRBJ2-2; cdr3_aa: CASSVGRTFRGELFF
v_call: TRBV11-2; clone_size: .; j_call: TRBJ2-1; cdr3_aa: CASSAGLAGNEQFF
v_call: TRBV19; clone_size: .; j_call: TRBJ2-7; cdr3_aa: CASSRTYSSYEQYF
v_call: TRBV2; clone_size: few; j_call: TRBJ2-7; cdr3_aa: CASSSYEQYF
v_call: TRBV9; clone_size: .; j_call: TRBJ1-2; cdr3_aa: CASSAGRGNYGYTF
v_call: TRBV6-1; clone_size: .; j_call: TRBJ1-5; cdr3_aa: CASSAGSVFNQPQHF
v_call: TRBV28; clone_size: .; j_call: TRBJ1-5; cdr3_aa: CATDRGNQPQHF
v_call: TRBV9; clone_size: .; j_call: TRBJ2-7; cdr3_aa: CASSVASGSYEQYF
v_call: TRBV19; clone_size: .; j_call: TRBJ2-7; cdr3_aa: CASSTGTGAYEQYF
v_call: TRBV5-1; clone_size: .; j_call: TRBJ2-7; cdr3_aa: CASSSTGKESYEQYF
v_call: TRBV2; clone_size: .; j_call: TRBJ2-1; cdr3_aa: CASRPTGSLSEQFF
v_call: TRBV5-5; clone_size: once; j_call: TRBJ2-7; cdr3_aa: CASSLLSSYEQYF
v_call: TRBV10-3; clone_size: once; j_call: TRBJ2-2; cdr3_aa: CAITGQGSTGELFF
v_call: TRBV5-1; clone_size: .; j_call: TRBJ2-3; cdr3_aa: CASSFKGSSTDTQYF
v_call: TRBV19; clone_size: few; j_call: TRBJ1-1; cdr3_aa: CATRYRAEAFF
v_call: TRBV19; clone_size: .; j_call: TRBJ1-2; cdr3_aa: CASSLRRDSPYTF
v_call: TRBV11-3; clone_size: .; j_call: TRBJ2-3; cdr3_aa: CASSLFGKIDTQYF
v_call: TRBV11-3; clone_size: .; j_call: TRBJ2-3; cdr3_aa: CASSLDLGEYTDTQYF
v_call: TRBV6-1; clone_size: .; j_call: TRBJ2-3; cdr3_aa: CASSDRPDTQYF
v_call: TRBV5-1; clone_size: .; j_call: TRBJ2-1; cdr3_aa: CASSSPGTSLVF
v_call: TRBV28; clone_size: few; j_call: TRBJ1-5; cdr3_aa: CASSGNQPQHF
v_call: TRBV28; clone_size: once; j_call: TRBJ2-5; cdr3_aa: CASSPTLAAGGPGGRETQYF
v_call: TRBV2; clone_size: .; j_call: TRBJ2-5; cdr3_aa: CASSDPNFETQYF
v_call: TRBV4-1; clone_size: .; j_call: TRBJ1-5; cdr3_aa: CASSPGLSNQPQHF
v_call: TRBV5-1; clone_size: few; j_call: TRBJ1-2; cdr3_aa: CASSLDGTNYGYTF
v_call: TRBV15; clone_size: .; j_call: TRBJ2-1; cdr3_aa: CATSISRLAGDNEQFF
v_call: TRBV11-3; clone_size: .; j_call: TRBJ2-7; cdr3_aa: CASSASGSYEQYF
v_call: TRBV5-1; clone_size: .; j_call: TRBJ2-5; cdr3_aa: CASSLEGSNSQETQYF
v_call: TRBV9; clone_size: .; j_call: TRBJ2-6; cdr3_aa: CASGVGTGGSGANVLTF
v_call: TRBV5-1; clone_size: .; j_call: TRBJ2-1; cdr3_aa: CASSSGTSSYNEQFF
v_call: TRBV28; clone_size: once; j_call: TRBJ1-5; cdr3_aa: CASTDSNQPQHF
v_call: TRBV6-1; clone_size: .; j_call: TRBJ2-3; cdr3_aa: CASSDVREGLFSTDTQYF
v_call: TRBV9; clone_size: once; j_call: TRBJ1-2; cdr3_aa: CASSLSRDRVYGYTF